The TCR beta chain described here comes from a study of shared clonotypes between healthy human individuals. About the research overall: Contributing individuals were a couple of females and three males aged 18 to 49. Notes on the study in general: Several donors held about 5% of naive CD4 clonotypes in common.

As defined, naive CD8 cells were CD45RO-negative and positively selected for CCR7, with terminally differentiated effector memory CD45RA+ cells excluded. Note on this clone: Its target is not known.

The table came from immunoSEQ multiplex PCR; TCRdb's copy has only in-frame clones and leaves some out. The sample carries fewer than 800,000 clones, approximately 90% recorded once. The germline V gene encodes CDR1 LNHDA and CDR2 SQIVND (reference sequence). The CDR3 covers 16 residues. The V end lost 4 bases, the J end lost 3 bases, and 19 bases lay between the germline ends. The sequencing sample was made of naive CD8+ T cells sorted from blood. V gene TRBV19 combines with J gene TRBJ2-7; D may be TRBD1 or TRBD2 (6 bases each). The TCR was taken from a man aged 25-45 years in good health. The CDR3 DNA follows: TGTGCCAGTAGTACAGGGGTGGCTAGCGAGTACTACGAGCAGTACTTC. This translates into CASSTGVASEYYEQYF.